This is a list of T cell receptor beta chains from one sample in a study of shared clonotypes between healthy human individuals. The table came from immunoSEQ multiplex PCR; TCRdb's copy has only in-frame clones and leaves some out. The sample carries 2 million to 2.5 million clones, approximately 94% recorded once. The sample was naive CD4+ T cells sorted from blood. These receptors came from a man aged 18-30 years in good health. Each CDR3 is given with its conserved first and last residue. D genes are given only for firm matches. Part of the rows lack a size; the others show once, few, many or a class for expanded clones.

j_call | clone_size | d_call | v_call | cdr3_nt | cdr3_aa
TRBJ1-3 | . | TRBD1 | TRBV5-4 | TGTGCCAGCAGCCCCGGGACAGGAGCAGTCTCTGGAAACACCATATATTTT | CASSPGTGAVSGNTIYF
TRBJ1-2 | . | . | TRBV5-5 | TGTGCCAGCAGCTTGGTAACCTATGGCTACACCTTC | CASSLVTYGYTF
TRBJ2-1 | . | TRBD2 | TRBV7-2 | TGTGCCAGCTCGGGCGGGAGCCCCTACAATGAGCAGTTCTTC | CASSGGSPYNEQFF
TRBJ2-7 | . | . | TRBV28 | TGTGCCAGCAGTTACCCCGTTAAGCGACAGCCAACCTACGAGCAGTACTTC | CASSYPVKRQPTYEQYF
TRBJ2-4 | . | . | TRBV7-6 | TGTGCCAGCAGCTTAGGAGGACTAACCGATCAGTACTTC | CASSLGGLTDQYF
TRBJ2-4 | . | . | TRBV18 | TGTGCCAGCTCACCTCGCAAAGGACGAGATTCCAAAAACATTCAGTACTTC | CASSPRKGRDSKNIQYF
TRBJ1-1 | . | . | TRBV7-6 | TGTGCCAGCAGCTTAGGGCCGACATCCATGAACACTGAAGCTTTCTTT | CASSLGPTSMNTEAFF
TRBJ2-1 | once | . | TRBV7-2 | TGTGCCAGCAGCTTAGTGGCAAACTCCTACAATGAGCAGTTCTTC | CASSLVANSYNEQFF
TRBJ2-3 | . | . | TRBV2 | TGTGCCAGCAGTGAAGATGTGGCGTCCACAGATACGCAGTATTTT | CASSEDVASTDTQYF
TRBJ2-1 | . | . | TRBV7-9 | TGTGCCAGCAGCTTAGGCACAGACAACAATGAGCAGTTCTTC | CASSLGTDNNEQFF
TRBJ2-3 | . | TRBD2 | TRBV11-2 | TGTGCCAGCAGCTCCGTAGCGGGGGCTAGCACAGATACGCAGTATTTT | CASSSVAGASTDTQYF
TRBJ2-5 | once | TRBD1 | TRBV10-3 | TGTGCCATCAGAGCGGGACAGGGGAGGGAGACCCAGTACTTC | CAIRAGQGRETQYF
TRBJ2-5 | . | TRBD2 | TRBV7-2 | TGTGCCAGCAGCTTAGCACGGGGGGGCCAAGAGACCCAGTACTTC | CASSLARGGQETQYF
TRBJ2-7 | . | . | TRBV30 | TGTGCCTGGAGTGGGCAGGTGATCACCGAGCAGTACTTC | CAWSGQVITEQYF
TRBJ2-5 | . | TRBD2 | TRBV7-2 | TGTGCCAGCAGCCCAAACTGGGGGGGAGAGACCCAGTACTTC | CASSPNWGGETQYF
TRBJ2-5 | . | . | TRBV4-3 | TGCGCCAGCAGCCAAGTCAATAGGGGAGAGACCCAGTACTTC | CASSQVNRGETQYF
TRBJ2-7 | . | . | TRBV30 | TGTGCCTGGAGACCCTCCGGGAAACTCTACGAGCAGTACTTC | CAWRPSGKLYEQYF
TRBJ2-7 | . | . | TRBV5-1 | TGCGCCAGCAGCAAAACGTTCGAGTACGGGTTCTCCTACGAGCAGTACTTC | CASSKTFEYGFSYEQYF
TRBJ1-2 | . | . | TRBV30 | TGTGCCTGGAGTGCCAGGGGACTCCCCTGGTCCAGCTACACCTTC | CAWSARGLPWSSYTF
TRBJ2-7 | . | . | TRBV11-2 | TGTGCCAGCAGCCCCGGACACGCCGGGGAGCAGTACTTC | CASSPGHAGEQYF
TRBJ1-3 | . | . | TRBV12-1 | TGTGCCAGCAGCCCGTTAAGACAGGGTAAGGATGGAAACACCATATATTTT | CASSPLRQGKDGNTIYF
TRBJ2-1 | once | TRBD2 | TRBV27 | TGTGCCAGCAGTGCCCTTAGCGGGAGGGTAAGCTCCTACAATGAGCAGTTCTTC | CASSALSGRVSSYNEQFF
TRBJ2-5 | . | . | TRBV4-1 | TGCGCCAGCAGCCGCGGCTTACGAGAGACCCAGTACTTC | CASSRGLRETQYF
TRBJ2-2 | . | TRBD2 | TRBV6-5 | TGTGCCAGCAGTTTCGGACTAGTCGTTACCGGGGAGCTGTTTTTT | CASSFGLVVTGELFF
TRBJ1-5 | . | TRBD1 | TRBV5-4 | TGTGCCAGCAGCTCGACAGGGGACCCCAATCAGCCCCAGCATTTT | CASSSTGDPNQPQHF
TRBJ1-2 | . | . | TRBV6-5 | TGTGCCAGCAGCCGGGGACCGGGCTATGGCTACACCTTC | CASSRGPGYGYTF
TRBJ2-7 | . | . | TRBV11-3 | TGTGCCAGCAGCTTAGGTGGGGGATACGAGCAGTACTTC | CASSLGGGYEQYF
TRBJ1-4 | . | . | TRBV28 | TGTGCCAGCAGTTTACGCTGGGCAGGCCAGTTCAATGAAAAACTGTTTTTT | CASSLRWAGQFNEKLFF
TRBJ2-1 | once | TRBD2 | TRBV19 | TGTGCCAGTAGTACAACCGGGACTAGCGGGAGGAATGAGCAGTTCTTC | CASSTTGTSGRNEQFF
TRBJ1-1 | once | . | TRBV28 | TGTGCCAGCAGTTTATTTGAGTTAGGGGTCACTGAAGCTTTCTTT | CASSLFELGVTEAFF
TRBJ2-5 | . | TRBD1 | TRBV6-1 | TGTGCCAGCAGTGATGCAGGGGGCGGTTTGGAGACCCAGTACTTC | CASSDAGGGLETQYF
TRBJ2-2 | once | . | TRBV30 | TGTGCCTGGAGTGTCCGCCGGGTAAAGAACGCCGGGGAGCTGTTTTTT | CAWSVRRVKNAGELFF
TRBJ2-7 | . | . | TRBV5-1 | TGCGCCAGCAGCCTTGGCGGCCCCTACGAGCAGTACTTC | CASSLGGPYEQYF
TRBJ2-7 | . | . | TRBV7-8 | TGTGCCAGCAGCCCCTATGACGAGCAGTACTTC | CASSPYDEQYF
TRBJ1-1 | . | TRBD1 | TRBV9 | TGTGCCAGCAGCGTAGCAGGGGGTGGCACTGAAGCTTTCTTT | CASSVAGGGTEAFF
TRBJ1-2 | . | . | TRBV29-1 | TGCAGCGCATACGAAGATGGCTACACCTTC | CSAYEDGYTF
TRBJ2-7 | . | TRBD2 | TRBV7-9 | TGTGCCAGCAGCTCCGGGACTAGCGGGAGTTACGAGCAGTACTTC | CASSSGTSGSYEQYF
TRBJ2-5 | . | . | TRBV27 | TGTGCCAGCAGCCGCGGACTGCGTGGGGAGACCCAGTACTTC | CASSRGLRGETQYF
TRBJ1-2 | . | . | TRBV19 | TGTGCCAGTAGTCCCTCGGGACGGACCGTGGGAGGCTACACCTTC | CASSPSGRTVGGYTF
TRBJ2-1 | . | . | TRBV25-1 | TGTGCCAGCAGTGGCGACGCGAGCTCCTACAATGAGCAGTTCTTC | CASSGDASSYNEQFF
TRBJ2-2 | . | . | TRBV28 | TGTGCCAGCAGGGCGAACACCGGGGAGCTGTTTTTT | CASRANTGELFF
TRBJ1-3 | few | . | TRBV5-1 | TGCGCCAGCAGCTTGGCAGGGACTGGAAACACCATATATTTT | CASSLAGTGNTIYF
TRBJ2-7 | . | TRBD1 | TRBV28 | TGTGCCAGCAGCCAAACCGGACAGGGTATCCACGAGCAGTACTTC | CASSQTGQGIHEQYF
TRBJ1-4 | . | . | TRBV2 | TGTGCCAGCAGTGTCTTGAGGGGAGGGACTAATGAAAAACTGTTTTTT | CASSVLRGGTNEKLFF
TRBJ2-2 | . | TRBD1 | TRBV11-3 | TGTGCCAGCAGCTTAAGGGACAGGGGGAATGGGGAGCTGTTTTTT | CASSLRDRGNGELFF
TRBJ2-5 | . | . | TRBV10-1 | TGCGCCAGCAGTGAGTGGGGAGTTGGACAAGAGACCCAGTACTTC | CASSEWGVGQETQYF
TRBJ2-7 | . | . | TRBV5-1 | TGCGCCAGCAGCTTGGCCCCGGGTAGCTCCTACGAGCAGTACTTC | CASSLAPGSSYEQYF
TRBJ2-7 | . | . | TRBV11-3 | TGTGCCAGCAGCTTAGATCGTTGGGTCCTTGACTACGAGCAGTACTTC | CASSLDRWVLDYEQYF
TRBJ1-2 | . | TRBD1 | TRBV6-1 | TGTGCCAGCAGTGGGACAGGGCAGGGCTACACCTTC | CASSGTGQGYTF